One and the same sample provided the 17 T cell receptor beta chains below, sequenced in a study of T cell responses to AZD1222 COVID-19 vaccine. TCRdb keeps only in-frame clones here, not all; method: immunoSEQ multiplex PCR. The repertoire includes tens of thousands of clones, more than 75% of them detected once, and 20% to 25% sits in the top ten. The source was peripheral blood, collected on day 0 of AZD1222 vaccination. The receptors originated from an adult in good health.

The chain uses TRBV3-1 (or the pseudogene TRBV3-2) and TRBJ2-2; D is undetermined. This CDR3 contains 15 residues. CDR1 and CDR2 (germline): LGHDT, YNNKEL (reference sequence). The ends were cut back, 0 bases at V and 4 bases at J, with 9 bases in the middle. The CDR3 sequence is CASSQDLPGTGELFF. The CDR3 region has the DNA TGTGCCAGCAGCCAAGATCTTCCGGGCACCGGGGAGCTGTTTTTT.

This clone occurred once. The chain combines TRBV21-1 with TRBJ2-7; no check of the table's D call, TRBD2, against the DNA was made. TRBV21-1 is marked as a pseudogene. The CDR3 has 21 residues. CDR3: CASSKDRSGRAPSQLTYEQYF. The CDR3 nucleotides are TGTGCCAGCAGCAAAGACCGTAGCGGGAGGGCCCCCTCCCAATTAACGTACGAGCAGTACTTC.

This clone was picked up a small number of times. The V and J genes are TRBV21-1 and TRBJ2-3. TRBV21-1 is flagged as a pseudogene. This CDR3 has 8 residues. This chain's CDR3 is CASKTQYF. In DNA, the CDR3 is TGTGCCAGCAAAACGCAGTATTTT.

This clone was counted between two and nine times. The chain carries TRBV4-1 and TRBJ1-4, with D hard to call. The germline CDR1 and CDR2 sequences are MGHRA and YSYEKL. Trimming cost V 6 bases and J 0 bases, with 11 bases left between them. The CDR3 runs 15 residues. This chain's CDR3 is CASRPPGTTNEKLFF. The CDR3 DNA is TGCGCCAGCAGACCCCCGGGAACAACTAATGAAAAACTGTTTTTT.

This chain connects TRBV19 to TRBJ1-5; D is unresolved. This CDR3 has 16 residues. Trimming left V 5 bases short and J 5 bases short, with 19 bases between. CDR1 is LNHDA, CDR2 SQIVND, per germline (reference sequence). CDR3 coding DNA: TGTGCCAGTAGTCCCCCGTTTCGGGGTAGTGATCAGCCCCAGCATTTT. This gives the protein CASSPPFRGSDQPQHF.

The rearrangement links TRBV19 to TRBJ1-1, with a possible D match to TRBD1 (5 bases). The V end lost 5 bases, the J end lost 5 bases, and 15 bases lay between the germline ends. This CDR3 has 14 residues. CDR1 and CDR2 from the germline V gene are LNHDA and SQIVND (reference sequence). The CDR3 DNA reads TGTGCCAGTAGTCTACCGGGGGGTAGGACTGAAGCTTTCTTT. Amino acids: CASSLPGGRTEAFF. Together with reference TRBV19 and TRBJ1-1, the CDR3 gives the full variable domain: DGGITQSPKYLFRKEGQNVTLSCEQNLNHDAMYWYRQDPGQGLRLIYYSQIVNDFQKGDIAEGYSVSREKKESFPLTVTSAQKNPTAFYLCASSLPGGRTEAFFGQGTRLTVV.

The count of this clone is one. CDR3 bases: TGCAGTGCTAGTCGGGAGAACAAGATTACAGATACGCAGTATTTT. Protein product: CSASRENKITDTQYF. This rearrangement joins TRBV20-1 to TRBJ2-3; TRBD2 might be the D (6 bases). The germline CDR1 and CDR2 sequences are DFQATT and SNEGSKA (reference sequence). The V end was cut by 3 bases, the J end by 3 bases, with 16 bases between. CDR3 length equals 15 residues.

This chain connects TRBV27 to TRBJ2-1, with 12 bases identical to TRBD2. Germline V gives CDR1 MNHEY, CDR2 SMNVEV (reference sequence). This CDR3 has 15 amino acids. With 4 bases clipped from V and 5 bases from J, the junction kept 3 bases outside the gene matches. The CDR3: CASSSLAGGDNEQFF. The CDR3 DNA reads TGTGCCAGCAGTTCACTAGCGGGGGGCGACAATGAGCAGTTCTTC.

The V call is TRBV7-9, the J call TRBJ2-1; TRBD2 agrees at 9 bases. The CDR3 runs to 15 residues. Looked up from germline, CDR1 is SEHNR and CDR2 is FQNEAQ (reference sequence). With V trimmed by 5 bases and J by 6 bases, 8 bases remained unmatched. In DNA, the CDR3 is TGTGCCAGCAGCCAAGCAACTAGCGGGTCCAATGAGCAGTTCTTC. Translating it yields CASSQATSGSNEQFF.

V and J are TRBV25-1 and TRBJ1-6; no firm D call. The CDR3 covers 13 residues. Trimming stripped 1 base from V and 10 bases from J, with 8 bases between. Per the germline V gene, CDR1 is MGHDK and CDR2 is SYGVNS. CDR3 nucleotide sequence: TGTGCCAGCAGTGAATCTAACATCTCACCCCTCCACTTT. This encodes CASSESNISPLHF. Full variable domain (rest looked up from reference TRBV25-1 and TRBJ1-6): EADIYQTPRYLVIGTGKKITLECSQTMGHDKMYWYQQDPGMELHLIHYSYGVNSTEKGDLSSESTVSRIRTEHFPLTLESARPSHTSQYLCASSESNISPLHFGNGTRLTVT.

The chain combines TRBV28 with TRBJ1-5, with 7 bases lining up with TRBD1. Germline loops: CDR1 MDHEN, CDR2 SYDVKM. Germline trimming cut 2 bases from V and 3 bases from J; bases unmatched to any gene: 4. The CDR3 is made up of 15 amino acids. The DNA of the CDR3 is TGTGCCAGCAGTTTACCAGGGGGGGCCAATCAGCCCCAGCATTTT. It codes for CASSLPGGANQPQHF.

This clone was detected only a few times. The chain links TRBV29-1 to TRBJ1-1; maybe TRBD1 (5 bases). Trimming removed 4 bases at V and 1 base at J, with 10 bases between. This CDR3 has 13 residues. Germline values: CDR1 SQVTM, CDR2 ANQGSEA. CDR3 coding DNA: TGCAGCGTTGTAGGGCAGGGGAACACTGAAGCTTTCTTT. As protein: CSVVGQGNTEAFF.

The chain joins TRBV6-6 to TRBJ2-3, with 9 bases identical to TRBD1. CDR1 and CDR2 (germline): MNHNY, SVGAGI (reference sequence). Trimming cost V 5 bases and J 0 bases; bases outside gene matches: 3. There are 15 residues in the CDR3. The CDR3 DNA is TGTGCCAGCAGTCGCGGACAGGGGAGCACAGATACGCAGTATTTT. Amino acids: CASSRGQGSTDTQYF.

The chain carries TRBV6-5 and TRBJ1-4, with TRBD1 as a possible D gene (5 bases). Deletions cut 0 bases from V and 0 bases from J, with 8 bases between. CDR3 size: 16 residues. Germline CDR1 and CDR2: MNHEY and SVGAGI. For the CDR3, the DNA is TGTGCCAGCAGTTACTCGAGGGACTCAACTAATGAAAAACTGTTTTTT. This translates into CASSYSRDSTNEKLFF.

V and J are TRBV6-4 and TRBJ2-1; TRBD2 agrees at 8 bases. Germline V gene data show CDR1 as MRHNA and CDR2 as SNTAGT. V gave up 2 bases and J gave up 6 bases; unmatched junction bases: 9. This CDR3 comprises 16 residues. This CDR3 is CASSDQRGTHLNEQFF. The CDR3 DNA reads TGTGCCAGCAGTGACCAGCGGGGGACCCACCTCAATGAGCAGTTCTTC.

The chain carries TRBV5-5 and TRBJ1-1, with D hard to call. This CDR3 has 14 amino acids. Trimming removed 1 base at V and 1 base at J, with 8 bases between. The germline V gene encodes CDR1 SGHKS and CDR2 YYEKEE (reference sequence). The DNA for the CDR3 is TGTGCCAGCAGCTTGTCCCGGGGGAACACTGAAGCTTTCTTT. Protein: CASSLSRGNTEAFF.

This chain joins TRBV6-4 and TRBJ2-1, with D possibly TRBD1 on 6 matching bases. The V end lost 6 bases, the J end lost 12 bases, and 24 bases lay between the germline ends. Germline CDR1 reads MRHNA; CDR2 reads SNTAGT. CDR3 length: 15 residues. CDR3 sequence: CASSWTVTSERGQFF. CDR3 sequence (DNA): TGTGCCAGCAGCTGGACAGTCACCTCCGAACGGGGGCAGTTCTTC.